The next 16 T cell receptor beta chains were all read from a single sample in a study of T cells in Graves' hyperthyroidism and ophthalmopathy. Amplification of TCR beta CDR3 regions used RNA as the template. HTBI primers were used for first-round RT-PCR of the TCR CDR3. TCRdb reanalysed the multiplex PCR reads using MiXCR and keeps one entry per CDR3 protein. The repertoire includes hundreds of thousands of distinct CDR3 sequences, approximately 15% of them detected once, and roughly 3.3% sits in the top ten. Sequencing was done on a sample of blood. Receptor source: a woman between 40 and 55 years old with Graves' ophthalmopathy.

This clonotype has ten or more counts. The V call is TRBV20-1, the J call TRBJ2-5; 8 nucleotides line up with TRBD1. V was pared by 3 bases and J by 4 bases, with 4 bases of the junction left unmatched. The germline CDR1 and CDR2 sequences are DFQATT and SNEGSKA (reference sequence). The CDR3 runs to 13 residues. CDR3 amino acids: CSASQGAGETQYF. The CDR3 nucleotides read TGCAGTGCTAGTCAGGGGGCGGGAGAGACCCAGTACTTC.

This clonotype appeared many times. The chain carries TRBV18 and TRBJ2-2; TRBD1 aligns across 9 bases. The J segment lost 6 bases and the V segment lost 4 bases, leaving 15 bases of the junction unmatched. There are 18 residues in the CDR3. The germline V gene encodes CDR1 KGHSH and CDR2 LQKENI. CDR3 DNA sequence: TGTGCCAGCTCACTCGGATCGGGACAGGGACTTCTGTCCGGGGAGCTGTTTTTT. Encoded protein: CASSLGSGQGLLSGELFF.

V gene TRBV6-1 combines with J gene TRBJ2-7; D not resolved. The CDR3 length is 11 residues. Germline-derived CDR1 and CDR2 are MNHNS and SASEGT. The V end lost 8 bases, the J end lost 7 bases, and 12 bases lay between the germline ends. This chain's CDR3 is CASPPQREQYF. In DNA form, the CDR3 reads TGTGCCAGCCCACCACAAAGAGAGCAGTACTTC.

This clonotype occurred many times. This rearrangement joins TRBV18 to TRBJ1-2, with D possibly matching TRBD1 (5 bases). CDR3 length: 14 residues. Deletions cut 0 bases from V and 8 bases from J, with 13 bases between. Germline V lookup: CDR1 KGHSH, CDR2 LQKENI. The CDR3 reads CASSPPFFRDGYTF. The CDR3 DNA is TGTGCCAGCTCACCACCGTTTTTCCGGGACGGCTACACCTTC. The variable domain in full, completed from reference TRBV18 and TRBJ1-2, reads NAGVMQNPRHLVRRRGQEARLRCSPMKGHSHVYWYRQLPEEGLKFMVYLQKENIIDESGMPKERFSAEFPKEGPSILRIQQVVRGDSAAYFCASSPPFFRDGYTFGSGTRLTVV.

This clonotype was seen repeatedly, ten times or more. The chain is built from TRBV12-3 or TRBV12-4 and TRBJ2-1; TRBD2 aligns across 7 bases. The CDR3 runs to 15 residues. V was clipped by 5 bases and J by 0 bases; unmatched bases: 4. The CDR3 coding sequence is TGTGCCAGCAGTCCTCAGCGGGACTCCTACAATGAGCAGTTCTTC. Translating it yields CASSPQRDSYNEQFF.

The chain joins TRBV20-1 to TRBJ1-2, with TRBD1 matching 8 bases. Germline CDR1 and CDR2: DFQATT and SNEGSKA (reference sequence). The CDR3 extends over 13 amino acids. With 5 bases clipped from V and 8 bases from J, the junction kept 10 bases outside the gene matches. DNA of the CDR3: TGCAGTGCTGTAGACAGGGGATCATGGGGCTACACCTTC. Amino acid sequence: CSAVDRGSWGYTF.

This clonotype was counted many times. V and J are TRBV28 and TRBJ1-5; D perhaps matches TRBD1 (6 bases). The germline CDR1 and CDR2 sequences are MDHEN and SYDVKM. Between the trimmed V and J ends, which lost 7 bases and 0 bases, there was a span of 13 bases. There are 15 residues in the CDR3. The CDR3 region is CASTRTDYSNQPQHF. CDR3 nucleotide sequence: TGTGCCAGCACGAGGACAGATTATAGCAATCAGCCCCAGCATTTT.

This clonotype showed up many times. This chain links TRBV12-3 or TRBV12-4 with TRBJ2-1; maybe TRBD2 (6 bases). The V end lost 8 bases, the J end lost 9 bases, and 17 bases lay between the germline ends. The length of the CDR3 is 13 residues. The CDR3 region is CASSGLSKREQFF. CDR3 DNA: TGTGCCAGCTCGGGACTTAGCAAGCGTGAGCAGTTCTTC.

This clonotype was detected a few times. V gene TRBV11-2 combines with J gene TRBJ2-7; D is uncertain. Germline loops: CDR1 SGHAT, CDR2 FQNNGV. V lost 1 base, J lost 2 bases, and 15 bases lay in between. The CDR3 runs to 16 residues. DNA of the CDR3: TGTGCCAGCAGCTTAGGAGGCCGGATCCTAACCTACGAGCAGTACTTC. Amino acid sequence: CASSLGGRILTYEQYF.

This clonotype came up many times. The V gene is TRBV3-1, the J gene TRBJ1-6, with D unresolved. CDR3 size: 14 residues. Germline CDR1 LGHDT, CDR2 YNNKEL (reference sequence). V was pared by 1 base and J by 10 bases, with 11 bases between. The CDR3 loop reads CASSQGVLGSPLHF. The CDR3 DNA sequence: TGTGCCAGCAGCCAAGGGGTCTTGGGCTCACCCCTCCACTTT.

This clonotype was counted between two and nine times. The rearrangement links TRBV30 to TRBJ2-5, with 10 bases lining up with TRBD1. V lost 1 base and J lost 12; bases outside the gene matches: 2. Germline assignment: CDR1 GTSNPN and CDR2 SVGIG (reference sequence). This CDR3 comprises 11 residues. CDR3 loop: CAWSDGTGEYF. CDR3 DNA: TGTGCCTGGAGTGACGGGACAGGGGAGTACTTC.

This rearrangement joins TRBV10-3 to TRBJ2-5; TRBD2 agrees at 12 bases. In germline, CDR1 is ENHRY, CDR2 SYGVKD. Unmatched junction bases numbered 5, after V lost 2 bases and J lost 1 base. CDR3 size: 17 residues. The CDR3 nucleotides read TGTGCCATCAGTGAGCTGCTAGCGGGGGGGCCCCAAGAGACCCAGTACTTC. It is translated as CAISELLAGGPQETQYF.

The chain couples TRBV5-1 to TRBJ2-1; TRBD1 agrees at 8 bases. The CDR3 spans 15 residues. Trimming at V came to 4 bases and at J to 6 bases, leaving 9 bases not matched to a gene. The germline gives CDR1 SGHRS, CDR2 YFSETQ. CDR3 coding DNA: TGCGCCAGCAGCACGACAGGGGATGTACGCAATGAGCAGTTCTTC. It specifies CASSTTGDVRNEQFF. Combining the CDR3 with reference TRBV5-1 and TRBJ2-1 gives the whole variable domain KAGVTQTPRYLIKTRGQQVTLSCSPISGHRSVSWYQQTPGQGLQFLFEYFSETQRNKGNFPGRFSGRQFSNSRSEMNVSTLELGDSALYLCASSTTGDVRNEQFFGPGTRLTVL.

This clonotype appeared many times. The V and J genes are TRBV2 and TRBJ2-3, with D maybe TRBD1 (5 bases). The CDR3 length is 14 residues. V lost 4 bases and J 3 bases, leaving 11 bases between the germline ends. Germline assignment: CDR1 SNHLY and CDR2 FYNNEI. Here the CDR3 DNA reads TGTGCCAGCAGTGCCCTGACAGATACAGATACGCAGTATTTT. It codes for CASSALTDTDTQYF.

Only a few counts were recorded for this clonotype. This chain joins TRBV20-1 and TRBJ2-7, with a tentative D call TRBD1 (5 bases). Germline loops: CDR1 DFQATT, CDR2 SNEGSKA (reference sequence). The ends were cut back, 2 bases at V and 0 bases at J, with 8 bases in the middle. The CDR3 has 13 residues. The CDR3 DNA reads TGCAGTGCTAGAAGAGACAGCTCCTACGAGCAGTACTTC. Its translation: CSARRDSSYEQYF.

The table lists this clonotype with a few counts. The V gene is TRBV29-1, the J gene TRBJ2-3; 9 bases agree with TRBD2. Germline CDR1 reads SQVTM; CDR2 reads ANQGSEA. The V segment lost 2 bases and the J segment 2 bases; nucleotides outside the gene matches: 11. CDR3 length: 17 residues. Written as DNA, the CDR3 is TGCAGCGTTGAATATAGCGGGAGTCAATCCGCCACAGATACGCAGTATTTT. Translating gives CSVEYSGSQSATDTQYF.